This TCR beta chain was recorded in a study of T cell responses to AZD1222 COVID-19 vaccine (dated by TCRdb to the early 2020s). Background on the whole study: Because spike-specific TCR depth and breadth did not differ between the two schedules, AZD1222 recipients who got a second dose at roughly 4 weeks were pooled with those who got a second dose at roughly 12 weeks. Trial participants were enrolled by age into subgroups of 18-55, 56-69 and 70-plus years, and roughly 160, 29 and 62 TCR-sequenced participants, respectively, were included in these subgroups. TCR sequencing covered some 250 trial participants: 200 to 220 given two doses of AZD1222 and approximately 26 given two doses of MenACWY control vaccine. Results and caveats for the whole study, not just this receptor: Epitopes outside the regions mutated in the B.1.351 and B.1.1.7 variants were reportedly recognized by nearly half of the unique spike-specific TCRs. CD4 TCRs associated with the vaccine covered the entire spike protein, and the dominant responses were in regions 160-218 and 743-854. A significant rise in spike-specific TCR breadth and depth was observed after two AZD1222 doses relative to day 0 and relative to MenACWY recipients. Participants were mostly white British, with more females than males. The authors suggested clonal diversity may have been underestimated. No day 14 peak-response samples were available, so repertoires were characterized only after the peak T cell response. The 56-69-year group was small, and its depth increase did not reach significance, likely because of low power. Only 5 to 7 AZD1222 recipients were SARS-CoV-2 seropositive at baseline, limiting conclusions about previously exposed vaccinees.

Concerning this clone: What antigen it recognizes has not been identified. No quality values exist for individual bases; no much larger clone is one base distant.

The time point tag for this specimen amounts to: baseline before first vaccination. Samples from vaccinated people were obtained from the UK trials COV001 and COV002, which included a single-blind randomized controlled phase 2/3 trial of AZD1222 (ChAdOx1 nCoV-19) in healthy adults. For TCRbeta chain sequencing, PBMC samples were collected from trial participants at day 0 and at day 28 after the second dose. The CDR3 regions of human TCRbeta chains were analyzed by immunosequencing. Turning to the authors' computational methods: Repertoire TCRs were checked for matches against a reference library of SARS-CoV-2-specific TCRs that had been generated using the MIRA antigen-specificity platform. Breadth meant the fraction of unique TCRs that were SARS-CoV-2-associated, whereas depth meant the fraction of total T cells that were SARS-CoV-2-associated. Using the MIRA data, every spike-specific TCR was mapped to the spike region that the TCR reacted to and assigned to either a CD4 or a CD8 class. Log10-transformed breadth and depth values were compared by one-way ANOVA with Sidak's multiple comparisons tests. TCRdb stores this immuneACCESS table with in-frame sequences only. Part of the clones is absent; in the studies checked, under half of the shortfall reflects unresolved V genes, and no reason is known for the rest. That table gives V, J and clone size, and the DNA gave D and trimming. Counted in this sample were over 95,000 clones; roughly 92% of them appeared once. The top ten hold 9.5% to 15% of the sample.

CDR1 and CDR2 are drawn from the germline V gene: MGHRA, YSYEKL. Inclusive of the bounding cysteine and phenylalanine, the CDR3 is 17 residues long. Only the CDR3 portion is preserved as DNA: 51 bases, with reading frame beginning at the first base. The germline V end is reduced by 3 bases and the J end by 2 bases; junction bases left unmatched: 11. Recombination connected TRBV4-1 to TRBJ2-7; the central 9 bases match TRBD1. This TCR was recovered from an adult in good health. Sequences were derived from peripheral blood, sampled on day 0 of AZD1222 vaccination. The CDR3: CASSHGGGTGIPYEQYF. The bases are TGCGCCAGCAGCCACGGAGGGGGGACAGGGATCCCCTACGAGCAGTACTTC.